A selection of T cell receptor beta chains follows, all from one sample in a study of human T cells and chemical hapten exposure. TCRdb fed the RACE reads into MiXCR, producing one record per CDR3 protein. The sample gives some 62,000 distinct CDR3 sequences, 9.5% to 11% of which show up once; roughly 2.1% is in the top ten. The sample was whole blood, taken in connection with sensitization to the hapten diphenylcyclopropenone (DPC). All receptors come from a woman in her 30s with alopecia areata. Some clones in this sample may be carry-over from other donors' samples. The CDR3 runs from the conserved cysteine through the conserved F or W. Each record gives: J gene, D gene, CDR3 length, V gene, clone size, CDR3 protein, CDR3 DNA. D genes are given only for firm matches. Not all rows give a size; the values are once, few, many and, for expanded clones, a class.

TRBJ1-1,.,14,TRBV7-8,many,CASSLASGNTEAFF,TGTGCCAGCAGCTTAGCGAGCGGGAACACTGAAGCTTTCTTT
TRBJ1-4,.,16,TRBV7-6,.,CASSSAPGRLNEKLFF,TGTGCCAGCAGCTCTGCTCCAGGGAGGCTTAATGAAAAACTGTTTTTT
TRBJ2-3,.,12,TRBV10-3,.,CAISSGADTQYF,TGTGCCATCAGTAGCGGAGCAGATACGCAGTATTTT
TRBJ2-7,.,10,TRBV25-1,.,CASSDREQYF,TGTGCCAGCAGTGATCGGGAGCAGTACTTC
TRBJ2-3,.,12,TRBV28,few,CASSLPPTAQYF,TGTGCCAGCAGTTTACCACCCACAGCGCAGTATTTT
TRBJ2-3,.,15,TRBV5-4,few,CASSLGGLGTDTQYF,TGTGCCAGCAGCTTAGGCGGGTTAGGCACAGATACGCAGTATTTT
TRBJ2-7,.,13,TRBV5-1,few,CASSFGEGHEQYF,TGCGCCAGCAGCTTCGGGGAAGGTCACGAGCAGTACTTC
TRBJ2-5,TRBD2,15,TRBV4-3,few,CASSQELAGGETQYF,TGCGCCAGCAGCCAAGAACTAGCGGGAGGAGAGACCCAGTACTTC
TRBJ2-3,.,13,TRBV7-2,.,CASSSVGPDTQYF,TGTGCCAGCAGCTCCGTGGGCCCCGATACGCAGTATTTT
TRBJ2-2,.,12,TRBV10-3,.,CAISQGTGELFF,TGTGCCATCAGTCAGGGGACCGGGGAGCTGTTTTTT
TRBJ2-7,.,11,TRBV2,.,CASIWDYEQYF,TGTGCCAGCATATGGGACTACGAGCAGTACTTC
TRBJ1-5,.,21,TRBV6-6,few,CASSYSKEAAVLGYSNQPQHF,TGTGCCAGCAGTTACTCGAAAGAGGCGGCAGTCCTTGGGTATAGCAATCAGCCCCAGCATTTT
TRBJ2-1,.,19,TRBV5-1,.,CASSSDGYPSSRGHNEQFF,TGCGCCAGCAGCTCCGACGGCTATCCAAGTAGTCGAGGGCACAATGAGCAGTTCTTC
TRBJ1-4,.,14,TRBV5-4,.,CASSLELNNEKLFF,TGTGCCAGCAGCTTGGAACTGAATAATGAAAAACTGTTTTTT
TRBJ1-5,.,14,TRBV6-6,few,CASSRGGRGQPQHF,TGTGCCAGCAGCCGGGGAGGCCGGGGTCAGCCCCAGCATTTT
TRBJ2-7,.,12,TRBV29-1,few,CSAGLSAEEQYF,TGCAGCGCCGGCCTCTCGGCGGAGGAGCAGTACTTC
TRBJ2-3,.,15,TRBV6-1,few,CASSVGTVSTDTQYF,TGTGCCAGCAGTGTAGGGACCGTAAGCACAGATACGCAGTATTTT
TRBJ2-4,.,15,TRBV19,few,CASSRPGSARNIQYF,TGTGCCAGTAGTAGACCAGGGAGCGCTAGAAACATTCAGTACTTC
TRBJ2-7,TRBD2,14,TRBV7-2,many,CASSLAGGPDEQYF,TGTGCCAGCAGCTTAGCGGGAGGGCCCGACGAGCAGTACTTC
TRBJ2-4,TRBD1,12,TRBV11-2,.,CASSLGDSSPYF,TGTGCCAGCAGCTTAGGGGACAGTAGTCCGTACTTC
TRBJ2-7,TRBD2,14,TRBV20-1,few,CSARLAGGRSEQYF,TGCAGTGCTAGATTGGCGGGAGGGCGAAGCGAGCAGTACTTC
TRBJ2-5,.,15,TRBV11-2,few,CASSQGTGRQETQYF,TGTGCCAGCAGCCAAGGGACGGGCAGACAAGAGACCCAGTACTTC
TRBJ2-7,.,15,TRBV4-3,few,CASSHRVQGFYEQYF,TGCGCCAGCAGCCATAGGGTACAGGGATTCTACGAGCAGTACTTC
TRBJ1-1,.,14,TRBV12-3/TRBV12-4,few,CASSRTGLGTEAFF,TGTGCCAGCAGTCGTACAGGGTTGGGTACTGAAGCTTTCTTT
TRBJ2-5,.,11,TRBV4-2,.,CASRREETQYF,TGTGCCAGCCGAAGGGAAGAGACCCAGTACTTC
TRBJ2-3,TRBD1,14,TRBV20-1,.,CSAPRRQGPNTQYF,TGCAGTGCCCCTAGGAGACAGGGTCCGAATACGCAGTATTTT
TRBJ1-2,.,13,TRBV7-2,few,CASSPRDGYGYTF,TGTGCCAGCAGCCCCCGGGACGGCTATGGCTACACCTTC
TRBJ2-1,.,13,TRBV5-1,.,CASSLEGFYEQFF,TGCGCCAGCAGCTTGGAAGGGTTCTATGAGCAGTTCTTC
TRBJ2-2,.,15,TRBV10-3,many,CAISEGSGNTGELFF,TGTGCCATCAGTGAAGGTAGCGGGAACACCGGGGAGCTGTTTTTT
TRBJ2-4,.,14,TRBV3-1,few,CASSQGSRKNIQYF,TGTGCCAGCAGCCAAGGGTCACGGAAAAACATTCAGTACTTC
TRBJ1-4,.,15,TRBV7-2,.,CASSRPGHNGEKLFF,TGTGCCAGCAGCCGCCCAGGGCATAATGGTGAAAAACTGTTTTTT
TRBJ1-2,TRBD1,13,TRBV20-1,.,CSAPSQQGDGYTF,TGCAGTGCTCCTTCACAACAGGGGGATGGCTACACCTTC
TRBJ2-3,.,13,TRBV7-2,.,CASSPTSADTQYF,TGTGCCAGCAGCCCGACTAGTGCAGATACGCAGTATTTT
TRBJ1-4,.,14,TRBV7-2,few,CASSSYGWNEKLFF,TGTGCCAGCAGCTCATACGGGTGGAATGAAAAACTGTTTTTT
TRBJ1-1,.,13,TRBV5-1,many,CASSLVRNTEAFF,TGCGCCAGCAGCTTGGTGAGGAACACTGAAGCTTTCTTT
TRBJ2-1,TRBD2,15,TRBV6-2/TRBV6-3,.,CASSKLAGSYNEQFF,TGTGCCAGCAGTAAACTAGCGGGGTCCTACAATGAGCAGTTCTTC
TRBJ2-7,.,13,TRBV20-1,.,CSATGGLNYEQYF,TGCAGTGCTACGGGGGGCCTAAACTACGAGCAGTACTTC
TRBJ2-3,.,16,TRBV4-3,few,CASSQGSARSTDTQYF,TGCGCCAGCAGCCAAGGTAGCGCTCGTAGCACAGATACGCAGTATTTT
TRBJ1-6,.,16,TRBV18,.,CASSPGISSYNSPLHF,TGTGCCAGCTCACCCGGGATCTCCTCCTATAATTCACCCCTCCACTTT
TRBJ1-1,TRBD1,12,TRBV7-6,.,CASSQGGSEAFF,TGTGCCAGCAGCCAGGGGGGTTCTGAAGCTTTCTTT
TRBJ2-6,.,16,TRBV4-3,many,CASSQAASSGANVLTF,TGCGCCAGCAGCCAAGCTGCTAGCTCTGGGGCCAACGTCCTGACTTTC
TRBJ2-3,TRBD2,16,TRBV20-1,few,CSASNRSGGAGDTQYF,TGCAGTGCTAGCAATCGGAGCGGGGGGGCTGGTGATACGCAGTATTTT
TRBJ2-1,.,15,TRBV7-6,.,CASSWSETGRDEQFF,TGTGCCAGCAGCTGGTCCGAGACAGGGAGGGATGAGCAGTTCTTC